Below, one T cell receptor beta chain is given with its context. What it recognizes is unknown. The data were obtained in a study of T cells in Graves' hyperthyroidism and ophthalmopathy. This CDR3 spans 15 amino acids. Germline CDR1 reads LNHDA; CDR2 reads SQIVND (reference sequence). J was trimmed by 1 base and V by 5 bases; bases with no gene match: 8. Clinicians diagnosed patients from clinical symptoms, serum thyroxine and TRAb, thyroid ultrasound and orbital computed tomography. Broader study findings: Blood also carried most thyroid clonotypes expanded above 0.001. Ophthalmopathy, as predicted by the model, came a median around 6.7 months after the prediction.

Authors of the study amplified TCR beta CDR3 regions from RNA transcripts. HTBI primers were used for first-round RT-PCR of the TCR CDR3. MiXCR was run by TCRdb on the multiplex PCR reads, yielding one entry per CDR3 protein. Of 600,000 to 750,000 distinct CDR3 sequences listed, around 16% are singletons. This receptor was identified in a man aged 45-65 years with Graves' hyperthyroidism. Source material: blood. The gene calls are TRBV19 and TRBJ2-7; 7 bases align to TRBD1. Here the CDR3 reads CASSFGAGGSYEQYF. The CDR3 bases are TGTGCCAGTAGTTTCGGGGCAGGGGGATCCTACGAGCAGTACTTC.